One sample yielded the 21 T cell receptor beta chains listed below, sequenced in a study of blood T cell repertoires in COVID-19 (dated by TCRdb to 2020 to 2022). The library was built by means of the immunoSEQ multiplex PCR assay. TCRdb mirrors the immuneACCESS table, restricted to in-frame sequences. Some clones are absent from its copies; in checked studies, under half trace to an unresolved V gene, and the reason for the others is unknown. The table for this sample lists a few hundred thousand clones; 84% of them were counted only once. The leading ten clones occupy approximately 6.5% of the sample. The source material was PBMCs or T cells enriched from blood (not recorded which). These receptors came from a woman aged 40 to 50 who had recovered from COVID-19.

The V gene is TRBV30, the J gene TRBJ1-5; TRBD1 might be the D (5 bases). This CDR3 spans 14 amino acids. The germline CDR1 and CDR2 sequences are GTSNPN and SVGIG (reference sequence). Trimming took 2 bases from V and 4 from J, leaving 12 bases between them. The CDR3 DNA is TGTGCCTGGAGTAGAGGCAGGGTAAATCAGCCCCAGCATTTT. This codes for CAWSRGRVNQPQHF.

The chain carries TRBV2 and TRBJ1-2, with D perhaps TRBD1 (5 bases). Looked up from germline, CDR1 is SNHLY and CDR2 is FYNNEI. The CDR3 loop spans 14 amino acids. V was shortened by 5 bases and J by 4 bases, with 14 bases between the two germline ends. The CDR3 sequence: CASSSRERGYGYTF. As DNA, the CDR3 is TGTGCCAGCAGTTCCAGGGAAAGGGGCTATGGCTACACCTTC.

This sequence joins TRBV7-2 and TRBJ1-6; tentatively, D is TRBD1 (6 bases). Germline V lookup: CDR1 SGHTA, CDR2 FQGNSA. V shed 5 bases and J shed 10 bases, with 15 bases lying between them. This CDR3 region has 14 residues. As DNA, the CDR3 is TGTGCCAGCAGCCAGCCAGGGGTAGGCTCACCCCTCCACTTT. It translates to CASSQPGVGSPLHF.

This clone has a single count. The V gene is TRBV2, the J gene TRBJ1-5; 9 nucleotides align to TRBD1. V dropped 10 bases and J dropped 3; count of bases not matched to a gene: 4. CDR1 and CDR2 from the germline V gene are SNHLY and FYNNEI. This CDR3 region has 13 residues. In DNA form, the CDR3 reads TGTGCCACAGGACAGGGGAACAATCAGCCCCAGCATTTT. As protein: CATGQGNNQPQHF.

The chain recombines TRBV28 with TRBJ2-7; D is unresolved. CDR3 length equals 12 residues. V was trimmed by 11 bases and J by 3 bases, leaving 14 bases between them. Germline V gives CDR1 MDHEN, CDR2 SYDVKM. The CDR3 region is CAAPHRCYEQYF. The CDR3 coding sequence is TGTGCCGCGCCCCACAGATGCTACGAGCAGTACTTC.

The V call is TRBV5-1, the J call TRBJ2-5, with 7 bases lining up with TRBD1. There are 16 residues in the CDR3. Germline values: CDR1 SGHRS, CDR2 YFSETQ. With V trimmed by 0 bases and J by 1 base, 6 bases remained unmatched. CDR3: CASSLGQGRSQETQYF. Here the CDR3 DNA reads TGCGCCAGCAGCTTGGGACAGGGAAGATCCCAAGAGACCCAGTACTTC.

The chain carries TRBV5-1 and TRBJ2-1; unclear D gene. The CDR3 consists of 14 residues. V was pared by 2 bases and J by 2 bases, with 8 bases between. Germline assignment: CDR1 SGHRS and CDR2 YFSETQ. This CDR3 is CASSLTPTYNEQFF. In DNA form, the CDR3 reads TGCGCCAGCAGCTTAACTCCAACCTACAATGAGCAGTTCTTC.

V is TRBV5-1 and J is TRBJ2-2, with 11 nucleotides matching TRBD2. Germline CDR1 is SGHRS and CDR2 is YFSETQ. V shed 0 bases and J 6 bases; nucleotides not matched to a gene: 4. The CDR3 is made up of 16 amino acids. The CDR3 loop reads CASSLVAGGVAGELFF. The DNA for the CDR3 is TGCGCCAGCAGCTTGGTAGCGGGAGGGGTCGCCGGGGAGCTGTTTTTT.

The gene calls are TRBV6-4 and TRBJ2-2; D unclear. V shed 5 bases and J shed 0 bases, with 10 bases lying between them. Looked up from germline, CDR1 is MRHNA and CDR2 is SNTAGT. There are 15 residues in the CDR3. CDR3 nucleotide sequence: TGTGCCAGCAGTTCCGACTCCGCGAACACCGGGGAGCTGTTTTTT. This sequence encodes CASSSDSANTGELFF.

This chain uses TRBV27 with TRBJ2-7, with a weak D call TRBD2 (7 bases). The CDR3 length is 15 residues. From germline, CDR1 is MNHEY and CDR2 SMNVEV (reference sequence). The V end lost 7 bases, the J end lost 3 bases, and 19 bases lay between the germline ends. CDR3 loop: CASNIRGGSIYEQYF. DNA of the CDR3: TGTGCCAGCAATATCAGGGGAGGGAGCATCTACGAGCAGTACTTC.

This rearrangement joins TRBV5-7 to TRBJ1-4, with D possibly matching TRBD1 (6 bases). TRBV5-7 is treated as an ORF (open reading frame) with a function not yet certain. Deletions cut 4 bases from V and 4 bases from J, with 20 bases between. This CDR3 region has 17 residues. The CDR3 protein is CASSQNPQGRGNEKLFF. The CDR3 bases are TGTGCCAGCAGCCAAAATCCACAGGGAAGGGGTAATGAAAAACTGTTTTTT.

The V call is TRBV5-4, the J call TRBJ1-2; D is unresolved. The V gene's germline CDR1 is SGHNT and CDR2 YYREEE (reference sequence). V was shortened by 3 bases and J by 1 base, with 16 bases between the two germline ends. The CDR3 totals 16 residues. CDR3 region: CASSSRSSADNYGYTF. The CDR3, as DNA: TGTGCCAGCAGCTCCCGTAGCTCGGCAGATAACTATGGCTACACCTTC.

The CDR3: CATSKRSGAYEQYF. The CDR3 DNA is TGTGCCACCAGCAAGAGGTCCGGGGCCTACGAGCAGTACTTC. This rearrangement joins TRBV15 to TRBJ2-7, with D possibly TRBD2 on 5 matching bases. Germline CDR1 reads LNHNV; CDR2 reads YYDKDF (reference sequence). V was pared by 4 bases and J by 2 bases, with 12 bases between. The CDR3 runs 14 residues.

This chain connects TRBV6-2 or TRBV6-3 to TRBJ2-2, with D possibly being TRBD2 (6 bases). CDR3 size: 15 residues. The V end lost 1 base, the J end lost 4 bases, and 10 bases lay between the germline ends. The germline gives CDR1 MNHEY, CDR2 SVGEGT. Here the CDR3 DNA reads TGTGCCAGCAGTTACTTGGGGGGAGGCACCGGGGAGCTGTTTTTT. This encodes CASSYLGGGTGELFF.

The table lists this clone with a count of one. The chain combines TRBV6-2 or TRBV6-3 with TRBJ2-1; 12 bases fit TRBD2. The CDR3 sequence is 16 residues long. The V gene's germline CDR1 is MNHEY and CDR2 SVGEGT. Trimming cost V 4 bases and J 13 bases; bases outside gene matches: 14. CDR3 residues: CASSWGSSGRARDQFF. The CDR3 DNA sequence: TGTGCCAGCAGTTGGGGTTCTAGCGGGAGGGCCCGGGACCAGTTCTTC.

The rearrangement uses TRBV30 and TRBJ1-4; the D is unclear. The V and J ends lost 2 bases and 0 bases respectively, with 13 bases between them. CDR1 and CDR2 from the germline V gene are GTSNPN and SVGIG (reference sequence). The CDR3 sequence is 16 residues long. In DNA, the CDR3 is TGTGCCTGGAGTTTCCACCCCGGTGCAACTAATGAAAAACTGTTTTTT. Translation: CAWSFHPGATNEKLFF.

DNA of the CDR3: TGTGCCAGCAGCTCCAGGGGCATTAACACTGAAGCTTTCTTT. Encoded protein: CASSSRGINTEAFF. The J gene is TRBJ1-1, the V gene TRBV7-3, with D perhaps TRBD1 (6 bases). This CDR3 has 14 residues. Trimming took 4 bases from V and 2 from J, leaving 11 bases between them. Germline V CDR1 and CDR2: SGHTA, FQGTGA.

The chain couples TRBV6-5 to TRBJ2-7; D possibly corresponds to TRBD1 (5 bases). The V end was cut by 10 bases, the J end by 2 bases, with 15 bases between. This CDR3 comprises 13 residues. Germline lookup yields CDR1 MNHEY and CDR2 SVGAGI. As DNA, the CDR3 is TGTGCCACAAAAACCCGACAGACCTACGAGCAGTACTTC. Protein: CATKTRQTYEQYF.

The chain links TRBV29-1 to TRBJ2-3; maybe TRBD1 (6 bases). The CDR3 totals 15 residues. Germline V gives CDR1 SQVTM, CDR2 ANQGSEA. Deletions cut 7 bases from V and 2 bases from J, with 19 bases between. The CDR3: CSALPTGLHTDTQYF. In nucleotides, the CDR3 is TGCAGCGCCTTACCTACAGGGCTCCACACAGATACGCAGTATTTT.

V usage is TRBV29-1 and J usage is TRBJ2-7, with D perhaps TRBD2 (5 bases). Germline V gives CDR1 SQVTM, CDR2 ANQGSEA. V lost 6 bases, J lost 1 base, and 13 bases lay in between. The CDR3 has 13 amino acids. CDR3 coding DNA: TGCAGCGTGGGTCCGACTACTTCCTACGAGCAGTACTTC. It translates to CSVGPTTSYEQYF.

The V and J genes are TRBV20-1 and TRBJ1-2, with a weak D call TRBD1 (5 bases). This CDR3 is built from 11 residues. CDR1 DFQATT and CDR2 SNEGSKA come from the germline V gene (reference sequence). The CDR3 region is CSAGRDGGYTF. The CDR3 nucleotides are TGCAGCGCCGGGAGGGACGGGGGCTACACCTTC.